The rows below give T cell receptor beta chains drawn from one sample of a study of molecular identifiers for immune sequencing clone quantification. TCRdb ran MiXCR on the PCR reads and lists one entry per CDR3 protein. Of more than 300,000 distinct CDR3 sequences listed, 20% to 25% are singletons. Sample: naive CD8+ T cells from blood, with Jurkat cell RNA spiked in. The receptors derive from a human donor in good health. Some libraries in this study had Jurkat cell RNA spiked in. The CDR3 runs from the conserved cysteine through the conserved F or W. D genes are given only for firm matches. Clone size, where shown, is once, few, many, or a class for clones that have expanded.

many,.,TRBV20-1,TRBJ2-7,CSARVSGQLSYEQYF,TGCAGTGCTAGAGTATCAGGACAGCTCTCCTACGAGCAGTACTTC
many,TRBD2,TRBV19,TRBJ2-3,CASSPRGGSTDTQYF,TGTGCCAGTTCCCCACGCGGGGGTTCCACAGATACGCAGTATTTT
few,TRBD1,TRBV20-1,TRBJ2-3,CSASRDRSLSSTDTQYF,TGCAGTGCTAGTAGGGACAGGTCGTTATCTAGCACAGATACGCAGTATTTT
.,TRBD2,TRBV11-2,TRBJ2-1,CASSLAAGAYEQFF,TGTGCCAGCAGCTTAGCAGCGGGAGCTTATGAGCAGTTCTTC
many,TRBD1,TRBV6-6,TRBJ2-7,CASSSSPGQTTTYEQYF,TGTGCCAGCAGTTCGAGTCCGGGACAGACGACAACCTACGAGCAGTACTTC
many,TRBD2,TRBV30,TRBJ2-1,CAWVVGGGMYNEQFF,TGTGCCTGGGTGGTGGGGGGAGGGATGTACAATGAGCAGTTCTTC
many,.,TRBV13,TRBJ2-7,CASSLFERAYEQYF,TGTGCCAGCAGCTTATTCGAGCGGGCCTACGAGCAGTACTTC
many,TRBD2,TRBV13,TRBJ2-3,CASSFSLAGGTSTDTQYF,TGTGCCAGCAGCTTCTCGCTAGCGGGGGGGACTAGCACAGATACGCAGTATTTT
many,.,TRBV7-2,TRBJ2-7,CASSPYWAGTHEQYF,TGTGCCAGCAGCCCGTATTGGGCAGGGACCCACGAGCAGTACTTC
few,.,TRBV29-1,TRBJ2-1,CSVEIGPMRSYNEQFF,TGCAGCGTTGAAATTGGCCCAATGAGGTCCTACAATGAGCAGTTCTTC
many,TRBD2,TRBV12-3/TRBV12-4,TRBJ2-7,CASRVGLAKTYEQYF,TGTGCCAGCCGCGTGGGACTAGCGAAGACCTACGAGCAGTACTTC
.,.,TRBV4-1,TRBJ1-6,CASSQDGVGSSYNSPLHF,TGCGCCAGCAGCCAAGATGGGGTCGGGAGCTCCTATAATTCACCCCTCCACTTT
many,.,TRBV7-9,TRBJ1-4,CASSLDSAGTNEKLFF,TGTGCCAGCAGCTTAGATTCGGCAGGAACTAATGAAAAACTGTTTTTT
many,.,TRBV4-1,TRBJ1-1,CASSPQGGARTEAFF,TGCGCCAGCAGCCCCCAGGGAGGAGCCCGCACTGAAGCTTTCTTT
few,TRBD1,TRBV13,TRBJ2-6,CASSSMGRQGAGANVLTF,TGTGCCAGCAGCTCTATGGGGAGACAGGGGGCCGGGGCCAACGTCCTGACTTTC
few,.,TRBV2,TRBJ1-5,CASSLEVWMKGSNQPQHF,TGTGCCAGCAGTCTAGAGGTTTGGATGAAGGGGAGCAATCAGCCCCAGCATTTT
.,TRBD2,TRBV29-1,TRBJ2-2,CSVRGDPAGVNTGELFF,TGCAGCGTCCGAGGGGATCCAGCGGGAGTGAACACCGGGGAGCTGTTTTTT
.,.,TRBV13,TRBJ1-6,CASSFQAEGNSLLHF,TGTGCCAGCAGCTTTCAGGCAGAAGGGAATTCACTCCTCCACTTT
.,.,TRBV11-2,TRBJ2-5,CASSSTDGKETQYF,TGTGCCAGCAGCTCGACGGACGGAAAAGAGACCCAGTACTTC
many,.,TRBV6-6,TRBJ2-1,CASSYVVADNEQFF,TGTGCCAGCAGTTACGTGGTAGCGGACAATGAGCAGTTCTTC
.,TRBD1,TRBV7-2,TRBJ1-1,CASSTIDRDQAFF,TGTGCCAGCAGCACCATAGACAGGGATCAAGCTTTCTTT
many,.,TRBV21-1,TRBJ1-5,CASSKVRVGQPQHF,TGTGCCAGCAGCAAAGTACGGGTAGGTCAGCCCCAGCATTTT
many,.,TRBV27,TRBJ1-6,CASSLSGPAYSPLHF,TGTGCCAGCAGTTTATCGGGTCCAGCGTATTCACCCCTCCACTTT
.,TRBD2,TRBV4-3,TRBJ2-7,CASSQGGLAGEQYF,TGCGCCAGCAGCCAAGGAGGACTAGCGGGCGAGCAGTACTTC
many,TRBD1,TRBV5-1,TRBJ2-1,CASHFPGQGASNEQFF,TGCGCCAGCCACTTCCCGGGACAGGGGGCTTCCAATGAGCAGTTCTTC
.,TRBD2,TRBV5-1,TRBJ2-7,CASSQPGLAREQYF,TGCGCCAGCAGTCAGCCGGGACTAGCGAGGGAGCAGTACTTC
many,.,TRBV7-9,TRBJ2-1,CASSLARGGRGFEQFF,TGTGCCAGCAGCTTAGCGCGCGGGGGCCGTGGGTTCGAGCAGTTCTTC
.,.,TRBV25-1,TRBJ2-7,CASSEGGTGRVEEQYF,TGTGCCAGCAGTGAAGGCGGTACAGGCCGGGTGGAGGAGCAGTACTTC
.,TRBD2,TRBV6-5,TRBJ2-1,CATGTSVYNEQFF,TGTGCCACAGGGACTAGCGTTTACAATGAGCAGTTCTTC
.,.,TRBV28,TRBJ1-5,CVSSGQTVSNQPQHF,TGTGTCAGCAGTGGACAGACAGTGAGCAATCAGCCCCAGCATTTT
many,.,TRBV7-2,TRBJ2-3,CASSPKRGDTQYF,TGTGCCAGCAGCCCGAAAAGGGGTGATACGCAGTATTTT
.,.,TRBV27,TRBJ2-7,CASSLGADEQYF,TGTGCCAGCAGTTTAGGAGCGGACGAGCAGTACTTC
few,.,TRBV29-1,TRBJ2-7,CSVVRGNEQYF,TGCAGCGTTGTAAGGGGAAACGAGCAGTACTTC
many,.,TRBV6-2/TRBV6-3,TRBJ1-2,CASSYSLEYYGYTF,TGTGCCAGCAGTTACTCTTTGGAGTACTATGGCTACACCTTC
many,.,TRBV5-5,TRBJ2-5,CASSAPYQETQYF,TGTGCCAGCAGCGCCCCCTACCAAGAGACCCAGTACTTC
.,TRBD1,TRBV5-1,TRBJ2-6,CAGSPDRASGANVLTF,TGCGCCGGCAGCCCGGACAGGGCGAGTGGGGCCAACGTCCTGACTTTC
.,TRBD1,TRBV27,TRBJ2-7,CASSTNQGARNYEQYF,TGTGCCAGCAGTACCAACCAGGGGGCACGAAATTACGAGCAGTACTTC
many,TRBD1,TRBV9,TRBJ1-1,CASGQGDTEAFF,TGTGCCAGTGGACAGGGGGACACTGAAGCTTTCTTT
.,.,TRBV25-1,TRBJ2-7,CASTPTDMDEQYF,TGTGCCAGCACCCCCACCGATATGGACGAGCAGTACTTC
.,.,TRBV6-2/TRBV6-3,TRBJ2-2,CASSFGGRRTGGLFF,TGTGCCAGCAGTTTTGGGGGGCGCAGGACCGGGGGGCTGTTTTTT
.,TRBD1,TRBV12-3/TRBV12-4,TRBJ2-7,CASRAQGAPSYEQYF,TGTGCCAGCAGGGCACAGGGGGCACCCTCCTACGAGCAGTACTTC
many,.,TRBV4-3,TRBJ2-5,CASSQGGPEETQYF,TGCGCCAGCAGCCAAGGGGGGCCAGAAGAGACCCAGTACTTC
many,.,TRBV4-1,TRBJ2-7,CASSHPQLGYEQYF,TGCGCCAGCAGCCATCCGCAGTTGGGTTACGAGCAGTACTTC
few,.,TRBV12-3/TRBV12-4,TRBJ2-2,CASIPGLYNTGELFF,TGTGCCAGCATTCCGGGACTTTATAACACCGGGGAGCTGTTTTTT
.,.,TRBV11-2,TRBJ2-7,CASSLPRAAPYYEQYF,TGTGCCAGCAGCTTACCGCGGGCTGCCCCCTACTACGAGCAGTACTTC
.,.,TRBV11-2,TRBJ1-4,CASSLIWGAQDEKLFF,TGTGCCAGCAGCTTAATTTGGGGGGCGCAGGATGAAAAACTGTTTTTT
.,TRBD1,TRBV27,TRBJ1-5,CASSRQGYNQPQHF,TGTGCCAGCAGCCGACAGGGGTACAATCAGCCCCAGCATTTT
.,.,TRBV14,TRBJ2-7,CASSRKRVDEQYF,TGTGCCAGCAGCCGGAAAAGGGTAGACGAGCAGTACTTC
many,.,TRBV28,TRBJ1-6,CASSQDGTVNSPLHF,TGTGCCAGCAGTCAGGACGGGACGGTCAATTCACCCCTCCACTTT
many,.,TRBV30,TRBJ2-2,CAWTETGELFF,TGTGCCTGGACTGAGACCGGGGAGCTGTTTTTT
many,.,TRBV13,TRBJ1-1,CASRSPKGRTCEAFF,TGTGCCAGCAGATCCCCAAAGGGACGGACCTGTGAAGCTTTCTTT
many,.,TRBV28,TRBJ2-4,CASSLFSGVKNIQYF,TGTGCCAGCAGTCTGTTTTCCGGGGTGAAAAACATTCAGTACTTC
.,.,TRBV6-2/TRBV6-3,TRBJ2-7,CASSETSSSYEQYF,TGTGCCAGCAGTGAAACTAGCTCCTCCTACGAGCAGTACTTC
once,.,TRBV20-1,TRBJ2-5,CSARKATGVIALVGEEETQYF,TGCAGTGCAAGGAAGGCTACGGGAGTTATCGCTTTGGTCGGAGAGGAGGAGACCCAGTACTTC
many,.,TRBV28,TRBJ2-3,CASSFKGVPDTQYF,TGTGCCAGCAGTTTTAAAGGGGTTCCAGATACGCAGTATTTT